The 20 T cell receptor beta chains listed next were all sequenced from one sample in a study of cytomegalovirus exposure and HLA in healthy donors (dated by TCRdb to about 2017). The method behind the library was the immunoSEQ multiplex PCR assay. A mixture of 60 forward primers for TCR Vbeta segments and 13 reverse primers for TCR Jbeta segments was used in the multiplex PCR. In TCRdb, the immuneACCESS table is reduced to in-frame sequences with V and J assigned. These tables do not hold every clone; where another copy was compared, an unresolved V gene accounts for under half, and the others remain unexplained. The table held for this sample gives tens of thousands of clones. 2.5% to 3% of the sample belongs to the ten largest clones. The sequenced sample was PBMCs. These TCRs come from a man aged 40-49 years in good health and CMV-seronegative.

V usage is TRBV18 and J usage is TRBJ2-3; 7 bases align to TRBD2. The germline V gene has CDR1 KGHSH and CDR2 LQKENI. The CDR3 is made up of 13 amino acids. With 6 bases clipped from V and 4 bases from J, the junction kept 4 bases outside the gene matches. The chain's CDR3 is CASSSGKSDTQYF. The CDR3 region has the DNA TGTGCCAGCTCGAGCGGGAAATCAGATACGCAGTATTTT.

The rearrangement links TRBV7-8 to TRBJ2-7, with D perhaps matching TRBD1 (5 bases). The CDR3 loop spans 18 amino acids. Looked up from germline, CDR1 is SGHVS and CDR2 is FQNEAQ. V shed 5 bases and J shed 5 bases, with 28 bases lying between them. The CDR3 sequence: CASSPQPWAGQVENEQYF. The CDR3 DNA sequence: TGTGCCAGCAGCCCCCAACCCTGGGCAGGGCAAGTGGAGAACGAGCAGTACTTC.

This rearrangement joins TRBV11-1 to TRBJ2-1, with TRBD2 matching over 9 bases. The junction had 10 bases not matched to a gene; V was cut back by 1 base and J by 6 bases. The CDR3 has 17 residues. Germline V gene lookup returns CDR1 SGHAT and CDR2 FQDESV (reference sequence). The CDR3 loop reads CASSLDDWTSVGNEQFF. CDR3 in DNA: TGTGCCAGCAGCTTAGATGACTGGACTAGCGTTGGCAATGAGCAGTTCTTC.

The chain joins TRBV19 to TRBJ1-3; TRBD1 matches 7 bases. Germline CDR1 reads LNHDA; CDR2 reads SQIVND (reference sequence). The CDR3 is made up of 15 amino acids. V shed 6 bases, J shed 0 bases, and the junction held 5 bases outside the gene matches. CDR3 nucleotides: TGTGCCAGTAGCACACAGGGGACCTCTGGAAACACCATATATTTT. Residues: CASSTQGTSGNTIYF.

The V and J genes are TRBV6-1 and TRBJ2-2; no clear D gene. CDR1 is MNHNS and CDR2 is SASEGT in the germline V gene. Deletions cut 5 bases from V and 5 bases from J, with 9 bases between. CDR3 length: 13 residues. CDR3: CASSSLGTGELFF. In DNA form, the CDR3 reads TGTGCCAGCAGTTCTCTAGGAACCGGGGAGCTGTTTTTT.

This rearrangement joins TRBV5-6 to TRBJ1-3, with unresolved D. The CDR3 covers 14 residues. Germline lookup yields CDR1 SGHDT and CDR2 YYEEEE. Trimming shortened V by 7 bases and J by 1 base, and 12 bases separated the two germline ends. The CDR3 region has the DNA TGTGCCAGCCGTGGCGGGTCATCTGGAAACACCATATATTTT. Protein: CASRGGSSGNTIYF.

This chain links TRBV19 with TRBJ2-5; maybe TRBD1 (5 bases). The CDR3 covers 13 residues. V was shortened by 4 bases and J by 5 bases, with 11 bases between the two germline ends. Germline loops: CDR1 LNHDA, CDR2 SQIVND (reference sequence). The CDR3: CASSTTATETQYF. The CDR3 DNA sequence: TGTGCCAGTAGTACGACAGCCACGGAGACCCAGTACTTC.

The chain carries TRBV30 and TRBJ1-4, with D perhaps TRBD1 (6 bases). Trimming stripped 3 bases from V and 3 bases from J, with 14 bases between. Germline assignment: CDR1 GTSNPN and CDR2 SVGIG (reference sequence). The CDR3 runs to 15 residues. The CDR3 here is CAWSTGRGANEKLFF. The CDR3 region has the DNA TGTGCCTGGAGCACAGGGAGAGGGGCTAATGAAAAACTGTTTTTT.

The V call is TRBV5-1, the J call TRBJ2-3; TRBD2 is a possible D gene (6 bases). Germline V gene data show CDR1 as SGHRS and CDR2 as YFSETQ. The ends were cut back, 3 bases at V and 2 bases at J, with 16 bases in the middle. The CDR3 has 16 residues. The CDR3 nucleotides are TGCGCCAGCAGCTGGGACGCCGGAGGGTACACAGATACGCAGTATTTT. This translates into CASSWDAGGYTDTQYF.

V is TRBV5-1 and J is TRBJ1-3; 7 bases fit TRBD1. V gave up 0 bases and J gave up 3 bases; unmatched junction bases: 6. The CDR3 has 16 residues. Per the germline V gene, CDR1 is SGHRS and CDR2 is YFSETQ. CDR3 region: CASSLDDGTVGNTIYF. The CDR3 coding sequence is TGCGCCAGCAGCTTGGATGATGGGACAGTTGGAAACACCATATATTTT.

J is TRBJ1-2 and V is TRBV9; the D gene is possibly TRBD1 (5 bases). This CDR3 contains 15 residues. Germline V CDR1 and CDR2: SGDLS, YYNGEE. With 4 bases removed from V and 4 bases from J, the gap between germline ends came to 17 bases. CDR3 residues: CASSHTTLGAYGYTF. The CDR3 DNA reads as TGTGCCAGCAGCCATACGACACTTGGGGCCTATGGCTACACCTTC.

The CDR3 DNA sequence: TGTGCCAGCAGCGTAGCCGGGACAGGGTCCAATGAGCAGTTCTTC. Amino acid sequence: CASSVAGTGSNEQFF. The genes are TRBV9 and TRBJ2-1; TRBD1 matches at 9 bases. J was trimmed by 6 bases and V by 0 bases; bases with no gene match: 4. Germline loops: CDR1 SGDLS, CDR2 YYNGEE. The CDR3 spans 15 residues. Together with reference TRBV9 and TRBJ2-1, the CDR3 gives the full variable domain: DSGVTQTPKHLITATGQRVTLRCSPRSGDLSVYWYQQSLDQGLQFLIQYYNGEERAKGNILERFSAQQFPDLHSELNLSSLELGDSALYFCASSVAGTGSNEQFFGPGTRLTVL.

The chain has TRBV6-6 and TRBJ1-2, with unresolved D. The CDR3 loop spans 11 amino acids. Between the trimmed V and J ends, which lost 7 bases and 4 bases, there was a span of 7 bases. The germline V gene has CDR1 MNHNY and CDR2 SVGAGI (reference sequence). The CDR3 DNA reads TGTGCCAGCACGGGTCGCTATGGCTACACCTTC. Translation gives CASTGRYGYTF.

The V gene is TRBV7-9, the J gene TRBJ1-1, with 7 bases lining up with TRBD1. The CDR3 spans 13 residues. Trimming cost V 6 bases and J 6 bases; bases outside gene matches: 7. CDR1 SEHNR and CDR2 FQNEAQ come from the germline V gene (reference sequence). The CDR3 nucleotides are TGTGCCAGCAGTTCAGGGGGTACGGCTGAAGCTTTCTTT. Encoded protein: CASSSGGTAEAFF.

The CDR3 bases are TGTGCCAGCAGCGTAGGACAGGCGTCCTACGAGCAGTACTTC. Residues: CASSVGQASYEQYF. V gene TRBV9 combines with J gene TRBJ2-7, with D possibly TRBD1 on 6 matching bases. Trimming shortened V by 0 bases and J by 1 base, and 8 bases separated the two germline ends. This CDR3 has 14 amino acids. Per germline, CDR1 SGDLS and CDR2 YYNGEE.

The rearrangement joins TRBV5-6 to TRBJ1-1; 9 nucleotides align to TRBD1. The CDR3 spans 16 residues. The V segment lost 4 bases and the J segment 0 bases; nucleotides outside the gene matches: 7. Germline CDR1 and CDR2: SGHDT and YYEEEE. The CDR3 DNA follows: TGTGCCAGCAGCCAAGGACAGGGGCTAATGAACACTGAAGCTTTCTTT. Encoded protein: CASSQGQGLMNTEAFF.

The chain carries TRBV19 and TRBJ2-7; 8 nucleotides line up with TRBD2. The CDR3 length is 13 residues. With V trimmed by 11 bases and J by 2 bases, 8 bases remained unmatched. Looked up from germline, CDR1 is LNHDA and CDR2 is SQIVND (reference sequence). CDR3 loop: CASGGAGPYEQYF. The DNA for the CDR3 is TGTGCCTCCGGGGGGGCGGGACCCTACGAGCAGTACTTC.

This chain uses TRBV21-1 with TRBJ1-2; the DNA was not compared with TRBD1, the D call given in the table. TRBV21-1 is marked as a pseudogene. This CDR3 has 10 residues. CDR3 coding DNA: TGTGCCAGCAGCAAATCAGGCTACACCTTC. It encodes CASSKSGYTF.

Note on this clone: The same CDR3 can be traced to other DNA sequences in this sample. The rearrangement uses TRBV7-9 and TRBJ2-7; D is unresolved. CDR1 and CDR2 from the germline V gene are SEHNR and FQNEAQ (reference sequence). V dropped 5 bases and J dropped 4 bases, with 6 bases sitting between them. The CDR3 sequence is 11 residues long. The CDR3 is CASSPLYEQYF. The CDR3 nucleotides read TGTGCCAGCAGCCCACTTTACGAGCAGTACTTC.

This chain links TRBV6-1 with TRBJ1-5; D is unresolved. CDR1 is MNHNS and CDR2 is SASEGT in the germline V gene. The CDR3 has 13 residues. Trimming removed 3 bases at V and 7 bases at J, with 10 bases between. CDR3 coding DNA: TGTGCCAGCAGTGACCTATCCCGCCAGCCCCAGCATTTT. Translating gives CASSDLSRQPQHF.